The 9 T cell receptor beta chains below come from one sample, sequenced in a study of cytomegalovirus exposure and HLA in healthy donors. The PCR ran on 60 Vbeta and 13 Jbeta primers. Only in-frame clones appear in the TCRdb table, and some are missing; sequencing was by immunoSEQ multiplex PCR. The sample contains approximately 100,000 clones, roughly 73% of which appear only once. The specimen was PBMCs. The receptors originated from a woman in her 40s in good health and CMV-seronegative.

This clone was counted only a few times. The genes are TRBV11-2 and TRBJ2-3, with D unclear. The CDR3 is 12 residues long. Trimming stripped 5 bases from V and 3 bases from J, with 6 bases between. Per germline, CDR1 SGHAT and CDR2 FQNNGV. The CDR3 region is CASSTGTDTQYF. CDR3 coding DNA: TGTGCCAGCAGCACCGGGACAGATACGCAGTATTTT. Full variable domain (missing parts from reference TRBV11-2 and TRBJ2-3): EAGVAQSPRYKIIEKRQSVAFWCNPISGHATLYWYQQILGQGPKLLIQFQNNGVVDDSQLPKDRFSAERLKGVDSTLKIQPAKLEDSAVYLCASSTGTDTQYFGPGTRLTVL.

J is TRBJ2-5 and V is TRBV2; a weak D match, TRBD1 (5 bases). The CDR3 is 12 amino acids. Trimming took off 6 bases at V and 2 bases at J, with 7 bases between the two ends. Germline values: CDR1 SNHLY, CDR2 FYNNEI. This CDR3 reads CASRDSQETQYF. CDR3 sequence (DNA): TGTGCCAGCAGAGACAGTCAAGAGACCCAGTACTTC.

The chain uses TRBV4-3 and TRBJ2-7, with D possibly TRBD1 on 7 matching bases. Germline V gene sequence: CDR1 LGHNA, CDR2 YSLEER. The CDR3 contains 15 residues. V lost 2 bases to trimming and J lost 2 bases, with 13 bases between them. For the CDR3, the DNA is TGCGCCAGCAGCCAACGTCAGGGGGGAACCTACGAGCAGTACTTC. It yields the protein CASSQRQGGTYEQYF.

This sequence joins TRBV30 and TRBJ2-1, with TRBD2 identical over 9 bases. The CDR3 contains 15 residues. Germline V gene data show CDR1 as GTSNPN and CDR2 as SVGIG (reference sequence). V lost 0 bases, J lost 8 bases, and 8 bases stayed unmatched. CDR3 in amino acids: CAWSVQGGGADEQFF. In nucleotides, the CDR3 is TGTGCCTGGAGTGTACAGGGCGGGGGGGCGGATGAGCAGTTCTTC.

V is TRBV5-1 and J is TRBJ2-3; 7 nucleotides line up with TRBD1. The CDR3 spans 16 residues. V lost 4 bases, J lost 4 bases, and 12 bases stayed unmatched. CDR1 is SGHRS, CDR2 YFSETQ, per germline. The DNA for the CDR3 is TGCGCCAGCAGCCCAGGGGACAGAGAGGGCTCAGATACGCAGTATTTT. This codes for CASSPGDREGSDTQYF.

J is TRBJ1-5 and V is TRBV28; D ambiguous. The ends were cut back, 7 bases at V and 1 base at J, with 5 bases in the middle. Germline V gene data show CDR1 as MDHEN and CDR2 as SYDVKM. The CDR3 extends over 12 amino acids. As DNA, the CDR3 is TGTGCCAGCATTTCGAGCAATCAGCCCCAGCATTTT. It specifies CASISSNQPQHF.

This clone came up a few times. CDR3: CASSPLGRGGKSDQPQHF. As DNA, the CDR3 is TGTGCCAGCAGCCCCCTGGGGAGGGGCGGTAAATCGGATCAGCCCCAGCATTTT. This chain connects TRBV4-2 to TRBJ1-5; D is perhaps TRBD1 (5 bases). Germline V gene lookup returns CDR1 LGHNA and CDR2 YNFKEQ. V was pared by 4 bases and J by 5 bases, with 24 bases between. This CDR3 is built from 18 residues.

The chain uses TRBV28 and TRBJ1-4; D might be TRBD1 (5 bases). There are 12 residues in the CDR3. CDR1 MDHEN and CDR2 SYDVKM come from the germline V gene. With 8 bases removed from V and 8 bases from J, the gap between germline ends came to 12 bases. CDR3 sequence (DNA): TGTGCCAGCCGGACACCCCTCGAAAAACTGTTTTTT. It yields the protein CASRTPLEKLFF.

The chain links TRBV11-3 to TRBJ2-1, with a possible D match to TRBD1 (5 bases). V gave up 4 bases and J gave up 6 bases, with 16 bases separating them. CDR1 SGHNT and CDR2 YENEEA come from the germline V gene. The CDR3 consists of 15 residues. As DNA, the CDR3 is TGTGCCAGCAGCTCACAGGCTAACCCGGGCAATGAGCAGTTCTTC. Translated, it gives CASSSQANPGNEQFF.